Each of the 14 T cell receptor beta chains below was sequenced from the same sample in a study of T cell responses to AZD1222 COVID-19 vaccine. Method: immunoSEQ multiplex PCR; TCRdb's copy keeps in-frame clones and lacks some. The sample yields about 130,000 clones, 85% to 95% seen once. The sequences come from peripheral blood, collected 28 days after the second AZD1222 dose. The receptors shown here come from an adult who received the AZD1222 COVID-19 vaccine.

J is TRBJ2-7 and V is TRBV28; TRBD1 agrees at 8 bases. The CDR3 sequence is 14 residues long. The germline CDR1 and CDR2 sequences are MDHEN and SYDVKM. Trimming removed 8 bases from V and 0 bases from J; junction bases left unmatched: 6. The CDR3 protein is CASGEDRASYEQYF. The CDR3 bases are TGTGCCAGCGGAGAGGACAGGGCCTCCTACGAGCAGTACTTC.

This chain connects TRBV4-2 to TRBJ1-4; a weak D match, TRBD1 (6 bases). Germline-derived CDR1 and CDR2 are LGHNA and YNFKEQ. The ends were cut back, 2 bases at V and 6 bases at J, with 22 bases in the middle. This CDR3 is built from 18 residues. CDR3 protein: CASSQRGKGGEVDEKLFF. In DNA, the CDR3 is TGTGCCAGCAGCCAAAGAGGGAAAGGGGGAGAGGTAGATGAAAAACTGTTTTTT.

The chain is built from TRBV3-1 (or the pseudogene TRBV3-2) and TRBJ1-2, with 8 bases identical to TRBD1. The ends lost 1 base at V and 5 bases at J; junction bases unmatched: 3. Germline CDR1 is LGHDT and CDR2 is YNNKEL (reference sequence). This CDR3 comprises 14 residues. This CDR3 reads CASSQGGQAYGYTF. For the CDR3, the DNA is TGTGCCAGCAGCCAAGGGGGACAGGCGTATGGCTACACCTTC.

The chain uses TRBV19 and TRBJ2-3, with 9 nucleotides matching TRBD1. Trimming cost V 9 bases and J 4 bases; bases outside gene matches: 2. CDR1 and CDR2 from the germline V gene are LNHDA and SQIVND (reference sequence). This CDR3 spans 12 amino acids. CDR3 region: CASRDRADTQYF. For the CDR3, the DNA is TGTGCCAGCCGGGACAGGGCAGATACGCAGTATTTT.

This chain connects TRBV3-1 (or the pseudogene TRBV3-2) to TRBJ2-2; D not certain. V lost 0 bases and J lost 4, with 18 bases in between. This CDR3 has 18 residues. Germline-derived CDR1 and CDR2 are LGHDT and YNNKEL (reference sequence). The CDR3 loop reads CASSQDMGRFGSTGELFF. DNA for the CDR3: TGTGCCAGCAGCCAAGATATGGGCCGGTTTGGGTCCACCGGGGAGCTGTTTTTT.

The gene calls are TRBV18 and TRBJ1-3; no clear D gene. Germline CDR1 and CDR2: KGHSH and LQKENI. This CDR3 has 16 residues. V lost 2 bases and J 0 bases, leaving 11 bases between the germline ends. CDR3 sequence (DNA): TGTGCCAGCTCACCAGCAATCGGCCACTCTGGAAACACCATATATTTT. Protein sequence: CASSPAIGHSGNTIYF.

The chain recombines TRBV30 with TRBJ1-1, with D perhaps TRBD1 (6 bases). V lost 0 bases to trimming and J lost 5 bases, with 16 bases between them. Per germline, CDR1 GTSNPN and CDR2 SVGIG (reference sequence). The CDR3 consists of 15 residues. Here the CDR3 DNA reads TGTGCCTGGAGTGTGTTTTTGGGGGGCCGGACTGAAGCTTTCTTT. This encodes CAWSVFLGGRTEAFF.

The rearrangement uses TRBV5-4 and TRBJ1-2; D is uncertain. The CDR3 contains 12 residues. With 2 bases removed from V and 8 bases from J, the gap between germline ends came to 10 bases. The V gene's germline CDR1 is SGHNT and CDR2 YYREEE (reference sequence). The CDR3 reads CASSLNSVGYTF. The CDR3 DNA is TGTGCCAGCAGCTTAAATAGCGTGGGCTACACCTTC. Complete variable domain (other parts from reference TRBV5-4 and TRBJ1-2): ETGVTQSPTHLIKTRGQQVTLRCSSQSGHNTVSWYQQALGQGPQFIFQYYREEENGRGNFPPRFSGLQFPNYSSELNVNALELDDSALYLCASSLNSVGYTFGSGTRLTVV.

The sample holds a few counts of this clone. The chain carries TRBV7-9 and TRBJ1-1; 8 bases match TRBD1. The CDR3 has 13 amino acids. Per the germline V gene, CDR1 is SEHNR and CDR2 is FQNEAQ (reference sequence). Unmatched junction bases numbered 4, after V lost 7 bases and J lost 3 bases. Here the CDR3 DNA reads TGTGCCAGCACGGGACAGGCCCACACTGAAGCTTTCTTT. Translating it yields CASTGQAHTEAFF.

The J gene is TRBJ1-4, the V gene TRBV18; D unclear. This CDR3 comprises 13 residues. Trimming pared 6 bases from V and 5 bases from J, leaving 10 bases between. Germline V gene sequence: CDR1 KGHSH, CDR2 LQKENI. The CDR3 nucleotides are TGTGCCAGCTCTTCCCCCACGAATGAAAAACTGTTTTTT. This gives the protein CASSSPTNEKLFF.

The rearrangement uses TRBV5-4 and TRBJ1-4; weak D call: TRBD1 (5 bases). CDR3 length equals 14 residues. Germline V CDR1 and CDR2: SGHNT, YYREEE (reference sequence). V was trimmed by 2 bases and J by 6 bases, leaving 11 bases between them. The CDR3 DNA reads as TGTGCCAGCAGCTTTTCGGGGACGGATGAAAAACTGTTTTTT. It translates to CASSFSGTDEKLFF.

This chain uses TRBV5-1 with TRBJ2-1; a possible D gene is TRBD1 (6 bases). The germline V gene has CDR1 SGHRS and CDR2 YFSETQ. With 6 bases removed from V and 6 bases from J, the gap between germline ends came to 16 bases. The CDR3 length is 14 residues. CDR3 in DNA: TGCGCCAGCATGGATTTGGGGGCGCTCAATGAGCAGTTCTTC. This gives the protein CASMDLGALNEQFF. Drawing the rest from reference TRBV5-1 and TRBJ2-1, the complete variable domain is KAGVTQTPRYLIKTRGQQVTLSCSPISGHRSVSWYQQTPGQGLQFLFEYFSETQRNKGNFPGRFSGRQFSNSRSEMNVSTLELGDSALYLCASMDLGALNEQFFGPGTRLTVL.

J is TRBJ1-5 and V is TRBV7-2; tentatively, D is TRBD1 (6 bases). The V gene lost 4 bases and the J gene lost 7 bases, with 14 bases spanning the gap. The germline CDR1 and CDR2 sequences are SGHTA and FQGNSA. The CDR3 sequence is 14 residues long. The CDR3 loop is CASSSDRPGQPQHF. The CDR3 DNA reads as TGTGCCAGCAGCTCCGACAGGCCCGGGCAGCCCCAGCATTTT.

The V gene is TRBV30, the J gene TRBJ1-6, with unresolved D. The germline CDR1 and CDR2 sequences are GTSNPN and SVGIG (reference sequence). Trimming shortened V by 3 bases and J by 3 bases, and 12 bases separated the two germline ends. This CDR3 comprises 15 residues. Written as DNA, the CDR3 is TGTGCCTGGAGCGTAGGAGGAAACTATAATTCACCCCTCCACTTT. It yields the protein CAWSVGGNYNSPLHF.